Included here is one T cell receptor (beta chain) sequence, with context. This record comes from a study of OX40 agonist ivuxolimab in advanced cancers. The wider study: A mean age of roughly 66 years, range roughly 23 to 85, was recorded, and 80% to 90% were male.

Blood specimens came from baseline, cycle 4 day 1, and cycle 7 day 1. Sequencing was performed with immunoSEQ multiplex PCR; in TCRdb, only in-frame clones are kept and a portion is missing. The sample consists of over 75,000 clones, under 95% of them appearing once. The CDR3 is 14 amino acids. V lost 0 bases to trimming and J lost 5 bases, with 11 bases between them. Per germline, CDR1 LNHNV and CDR2 YYDKDF (reference sequence). The rearrangement joins TRBV15 to TRBJ2-7; no firm D call. Sample: CD4+ or CD8+ T cells sorted from blood, taken in a trial of the OX40 agonist ivuxolimab. The receptor's source is an adult with an advanced solid tumor such as melanoma, head and neck, liver or kidney cancer. CDR3: CATSRDTHKDEQYF. The CDR3 DNA reads TGTGCCACCAGCAGAGATACCCATAAGGACGAGCAGTACTTC.